This T cell receptor (beta chain) was identified during a study of blood T cell repertoires in COVID-19. Study context: Acute and convalescent COVID-19 specimens originated in the United States, Italy and Spain.

Source study methods: Reference gene primer amplification in the assay estimated nucleated cell counts. Sequencing used immunoSEQ multiplex PCR; TCRdb keeps in-frame clones, though not all of them. That table furnishes V, J and clone size, whereas the DNA furnished D and trimming. The sample yields about 74,000 clones, 70% to 80% seen once. Germline V lookup: CDR1 WNHNN, CDR2 SYGVQD (reference sequence). The V and J ends lost 2 bases and 3 bases respectively, with 8 bases between them. The CDR3 spans 13 residues. The source material was peripheral blood. The chain combines TRBV10-1 with TRBJ2-7; D gene uncertain. This sequence originates from a human donor in a cohort sampled during active COVID-19. CDR3 bases: TGCGCCAGCAGTGAGGCAGGCCGCTACGAGCAGTACTTC. It specifies CASSEAGRYEQYF.